The 20 T cell receptor beta chains reported below all come from one sample, sequenced in a study of blood T cell repertoires in COVID-19. Profiled with immunoSEQ multiplex PCR; TCRdb holds only in-frame clones, not every one. The sample records approximately 100,000 clones, roughly 89% being singletons. Input material: peripheral blood. These receptor sequences come from a man in his 70s with acute or convalescent COVID-19.

The gene calls are TRBV11-2 and TRBJ1-1; D is unresolved. Looked up from germline, CDR1 is SGHAT and CDR2 is FQNNGV. This CDR3 has 13 residues. V dropped 1 base and J dropped 1 base, with 4 bases sitting between them. The chain's CDR3 is CASSLVRNTEAFF. CDR3 bases: TGTGCCAGCAGCTTAGTTAGGAACACTGAAGCTTTCTTT.

J is TRBJ1-1 and V is TRBV11-2; possible D gene TRBD1, 5 bases. The V gene lost 3 bases and the J gene lost 4 bases, with 12 bases spanning the gap. This CDR3 has 14 amino acids. CDR1 SGHAT and CDR2 FQNNGV come from the germline V gene. The CDR3 region is CASSFLWGFTEAFF. Written as DNA, the CDR3 is TGTGCCAGCAGCTTCCTATGGGGCTTCACTGAAGCTTTCTTT.

The V gene is TRBV6-5, the J gene TRBJ1-1; TRBD1 matches 7 bases. Germline V lookup: CDR1 MNHEY, CDR2 SVGAGI. The CDR3 covers 14 residues. The J segment lost 4 bases and the V segment lost 6 bases, leaving 8 bases of the junction unmatched. The CDR3 DNA reads TGTGCCAGCAGCGTCGACAGGGTGGGCACTGAAGCTTTCTTT. This gives the protein CASSVDRVGTEAFF.

The V call is TRBV12-5, the J call TRBJ1-1; no definite D call. Trimming shortened V by 7 bases and J by 1 base, and 16 bases separated the two germline ends. This CDR3 contains 15 residues. Germline V gene sequence: CDR1 LGHNT, CDR2 FRNRAP. In DNA, the CDR3 is TGTGCTAGTGTCGATTCCGGGGTGGCGAACACTGAAGCTTTCTTT. This translates into CASVDSGVANTEAFF.

The rearrangement joins TRBV19 to TRBJ1-2; possibly TRBD1 for D (6 bases). This CDR3 has 15 residues. Trimming cost V 3 bases and J 2 bases, with 13 bases left between them. Germline V gives CDR1 LNHDA, CDR2 SQIVND (reference sequence). The CDR3 DNA sequence: TGTGCCAGTAGTATCCCCCAGGGGCTGAACTATGGCTACACCTTC. It translates to CASSIPQGLNYGYTF. The whole variable domain, filled in from reference TRBV19 and TRBJ1-2, reads DGGITQSPKYLFRKEGQNVTLSCEQNLNHDAMYWYRQDPGQGLRLIYYSQIVNDFQKGDIAEGYSVSREKKESFPLTVTSAQKNPTAFYLCASSIPQGLNYGYTFGSGTRLTVV.

The V call is TRBV6-1, the J call TRBJ2-3, with 10 nucleotides matching TRBD2. The ends lost 1 base at V and 0 bases at J; junction bases unmatched: 7. The CDR3 spans 18 residues. CDR1 is MNHNS and CDR2 is SASEGT in the germline V gene. The CDR3: CASSEGTSGKPSTDTQYF. The CDR3 region has the DNA TGTGCCAGCAGTGAAGGAACTAGCGGGAAACCTAGCACAGATACGCAGTATTTT.

Only one count was recorded for this clone. This sequence joins TRBV11-2 and TRBJ2-2; D is ambiguous. The germline gives CDR1 SGHAT, CDR2 FQNNGV. The CDR3 has 15 amino acids. V was shortened by 5 bases and J by 0 bases, with 10 bases between the two germline ends. CDR3 loop: CASSQDIANTGELFF. The CDR3 DNA reads as TGTGCCAGCAGCCAAGACATTGCGAACACCGGGGAGCTGTTTTTT.

Only one count was recorded for this clone. The chain is built from TRBV5-6 and TRBJ2-1, with 9 bases aligning to TRBD2. The germline gives CDR1 SGHDT, CDR2 YYEEEE. This CDR3 has 15 residues. V shed 1 base and J 9 bases; nucleotides not matched to a gene: 8. CDR3 residues: CASSLSGGPPSEQFF. In DNA form, the CDR3 reads TGTGCCAGCAGCTTGAGCGGGGGGCCCCCCAGTGAGCAGTTCTTC.

The J gene is TRBJ2-1, the V gene TRBV30, with a tentative D call TRBD1 (5 bases). Trimming pared 0 bases from V and 3 bases from J, leaving 12 bases between. The CDR3 sequence is 15 residues long. Per the germline V gene, CDR1 is GTSNPN and CDR2 is SVGIG (reference sequence). The CDR3 sequence: CAWSVRTTVYNEQFF. The CDR3 coding sequence is TGTGCCTGGAGTGTCCGCACGACAGTCTACAATGAGCAGTTCTTC. Full variable domain (missing parts from reference TRBV30 and TRBJ2-1): SQTIHQWPATLVQPVGSPLSLECTVEGTSNPNLYWYRQAAGRGLQLLFYSVGIGQISSEVPQNLSASRPQDRQFILSSKKLLLSDSGFYLCAWSVRTTVYNEQFFGPGTRLTVL.

The rearrangement links TRBV7-8 to TRBJ1-6, with D perhaps matching TRBD1 (5 bases). Germline lookup yields CDR1 SGHVS and CDR2 FQNEAQ. The CDR3 covers 15 residues. The germline V and J ends were trimmed by 1 base and 7 bases, with 11 bases remaining between them. CDR3 sequence reads: CASSLGQRSNSPLHF. In DNA, the CDR3 is TGTGCCAGCAGCTTAGGACAGAGGTCGAATTCACCCCTCCACTTT.

Here the CDR3 reads CASSDRQGKSYEQYF. The CDR3 DNA reads as TGTGCCAGCAGTGACCGACAGGGGAAAAGCTACGAGCAGTACTTC. The chain combines TRBV25-1 with TRBJ2-7, with 8 bases identical to TRBD1. V dropped 3 bases and J dropped 3; count of bases not matched to a gene: 7. CDR1 is MGHDK, CDR2 SYGVNS, per germline. The CDR3 consists of 15 residues.

This clone was observed a single time. This chain connects TRBV27 to TRBJ1-1; D is ambiguous. Trimming cost V 2 bases and J 3 bases, with 7 bases left between them. There are 13 residues in the CDR3. Germline CDR1 and CDR2: MNHEY and SMNVEV (reference sequence). The CDR3 is CASSLASYTEAFF. The CDR3 bases are TGTGCCAGCAGTTTAGCGTCTTACACTGAAGCTTTCTTT.

The chain has TRBV25-1 and TRBJ1-1, with 8 bases aligning to TRBD1. Germline values: CDR1 MGHDK, CDR2 SYGVNS. V was clipped by 7 bases and J by 12 bases; unmatched bases: 10. This CDR3 has 12 residues. Here the CDR3 DNA reads TGTGCCAGCACCAAAGGACAGGGTAGGACTTTCTTT. It is translated as CASTKGQGRTFF.

This clone was detected once. J is TRBJ2-1 and V is TRBV21-1; the table's TRBD2 call for D was not verified on the DNA. TRBV21-1 has pseudogene status. The CDR3 contains 17 residues. In DNA, the CDR3 is TGTGCCAGCAGCAAAAGCAGTGGCGGCCTCGAGGGAAATGAGCAGTTCTTC. This gives the protein CASSKSSGGLEGNEQFF.

Of note for this clone: The same CDR3 can be traced to other DNA sequences in this sample. This chain connects TRBV9 to TRBJ2-7; D might be TRBD1 (6 bases). The length of the CDR3 is 14 residues. The V gene's germline CDR1 is SGDLS and CDR2 YYNGEE. V was shortened by 3 bases and J by 0 bases, with 10 bases between the two germline ends. The CDR3 region is CASSGQGSSYEQYF. CDR3 nucleotides: TGTGCCAGCAGCGGGCAGGGGAGCTCCTACGAGCAGTACTTC.

This chain uses TRBV7-8 with TRBJ2-1; TRBD2 matches 8 bases. This CDR3 region has 15 residues. Germline V lookup: CDR1 SGHVS, CDR2 FQNEAQ. After removal of 1 base from V and 4 bases from J, the junction contained 3 bases not matched to a gene. The CDR3 DNA reads TGTGCCAGCAGCTTAGAAGCGGGGGAATACAATGAGCAGTTCTTC. Translated: CASSLEAGEYNEQFF. Based on the CDR3 plus reference TRBV7-8 and TRBJ2-1, the full variable domain is GAGVSQSPRYKVAKRGQDVALRCDPISGHVSLFWYQQALGQGPEFLTYFQNEAQLDKSGLPSDRFFAERPEGSVSTLKIQRTQQEDSAVYLCASSLEAGEYNEQFFGPGTRLTVL.

This chain links TRBV13 with TRBJ2-3; 10 nucleotides match TRBD2. With V trimmed by 4 bases and J by 6 bases, 13 bases remained unmatched. This CDR3 is built from 17 residues. Per the germline V gene, CDR1 is PRHDT and CDR2 is FYEKMQ (reference sequence). CDR3 DNA: TGTGCCAGCAGCTCTACTAGCGGGACCCCGGAATCGGATACGCAGTATTTT. Protein product: CASSSTSGTPESDTQYF.

The V gene is TRBV4-1, the J gene TRBJ1-1; D may be TRBD1 (6 bases). CDR3 length equals 15 residues. CDR1 and CDR2 from the germline V gene are MGHRA and YSYEKL. The V end lost 1 base, the J end lost 0 bases, and 9 bases lay between the germline ends. The CDR3 sequence: CASSQGRGLNTEAFF. The CDR3 nucleotides are TGCGCCAGCAGCCAAGGCAGGGGTTTGAACACTGAAGCTTTCTTT.

The V call is TRBV5-4, the J call TRBJ1-5; D call uncertain. V was cut by 0 bases and J by 11 bases, with 21 bases left in between. This CDR3 has 16 residues. Germline CDR1 SGHNT, CDR2 YYREEE (reference sequence). CDR3 bases: TGTGCCAGCAGCTTGGAGCCGGGGATGGGATCAAGGTCCCAGCATTTT. As protein: CASSLEPGMGSRSQHF.

CDR3 loop: CASTNPGVNEKLFF. The CDR3 DNA reads as TGTGCCAGTACTAACCCGGGGGTTAATGAAAAACTGTTTTTT. The chain recombines TRBV19 with TRBJ1-4; tentatively, D is TRBD1 (5 bases). The V gene's germline CDR1 is LNHDA and CDR2 SQIVND (reference sequence). This CDR3 spans 14 amino acids. Deletions cut 7 bases from V and 4 bases from J, with 13 bases between.